A single T cell receptor (beta chain) is shown here with its context. The antigen remains undetermined. V was pared by 4 bases and J by 3 bases, with 12 bases between. This CDR3 has 15 residues. CDR1 and CDR2 from the germline V gene are SNHLY and FYNNEI. Cyclophosphamide on days +3 and +4 followed busulfan-fludarabine conditioning and a marrow graft. The data were produced by immunoSEQ multiplex PCR, yet TCRdb's version contains in-frame clones alone and is incomplete. The sample has around 1,800 clones, over 55% seen once. The data originate from a study of T cells after posttransplantation cyclophosphamide. General study points: Skin or GI-infiltrating T cells shared few TRB sequences with blood. After PTCy, TRB diversity resembled that of CNI/methotrexate controls. Donor CD8+ memory clones often dominated recipient blood repertoires at later times.

This TCR was recovered from a male patient between 25 and 40 years old who received an allogeneic stem cell transplant from a related donor, was CMV-positive, and had acute GVHD only. Part of the T cells may come from the graft donor. The chain combines TRBV2 with TRBJ1-4; D might be TRBD1 (5 bases). Here the sequenced sample was CD8+ T cells sorted from PBMCs, taken after allogeneic stem cell transplant with posttransplant cyclophosphamide. CDR3 sequence (DNA): TGTGCCAGCAGTGTAATCGGGACTTCTAATGAAAAACTGTTTTTT. Translated, it gives CASSVIGTSNEKLFF.